This T cell receptor (beta chain) was observed in a study of T-cell memory formation after mild COVID-19. TCRdb passed the 5' RACE reads through MiXCR, listing each CDR3 protein once. The sample lists 200,000 to 300,000 distinct CDR3 sequences, 15% seen once, with less than 2.5% in the top ten. The table lists this clonotype with many counts. Trimming left V 2 bases short and J 2 bases short, with 13 bases between. CDR1 SGHTA and CDR2 FQGNSA come from the germline V gene. The CDR3 is made up of 15 amino acids. This rearrangement joins TRBV7-2 to TRBJ2-7; either TRBD1 or TRBD2 may supply D (5 bases each). This receptor was obtained from an adult woman who had mild COVID-19 (a few samples of this study predate the infection). Cell type and time point are not known. The source material was PBMCs or a T cell subset sorted from them (not recorded which). CDR3 in amino acids: CASSLSGTVTYEQYF. As DNA, the CDR3 is TGTGCCAGCAGCTTATCCGGGACGGTAACCTACGAGCAGTACTTC.